This T cell receptor (beta chain) was sequenced for a study of blood T cell repertoires in COVID-19. Libraries were prepared by immunoSEQ multiplex PCR; TCRdb keeps only in-frame clonotypes and omits some of them. The sample contains a few hundred thousand clones, under 90% of which appear only once. The CDR3 extends over 14 amino acids. Germline lookup yields CDR1 SGHVS and CDR2 FQNEAQ. Trimming stripped 1 base from V and 5 bases from J, with 8 bases between. The count of this clone is one. This rearrangement joins TRBV7-8 to TRBJ2-2; D not resolved. This sequence was found in a woman aged 35 to 49 who had recovered from COVID-19. Sequencing was performed on peripheral blood. The CDR3 loop is CASSLGQPTGELFF. Written as DNA, the CDR3 is TGTGCCAGCAGCTTAGGACAACCTACCGGGGAGCTGTTTTTT.